The 27 T cell receptor beta chains below come from one sample, sequenced in a study of HIV-infected patients and healthy controls. cDNA was made from 400 to 500 ng RNA using alpha and beta constant primers. Each of the alpha and beta chains got its own library through chain-specific third strand synthesis with indices. TCRdb reprocessed the 5' RACE reads via MiXCR and lists one record per CDR3 protein. This sample has over 10,000 distinct CDR3 sequences; roughly 11% occur once, and the top ten carry about 6.3%. All unsorted peripheral T cells were captured because whole blood was used without fractionation. Sequencing input: blood. Every receptor here comes from an adult in good health.

The V gene is TRBV5-4, the J gene TRBJ2-5, with 11 bases matching TRBD1. The CDR3 spans 15 residues. The trim removed 4 bases at V and 5 bases at J, leaving 7 bases unmatched. CDR1 SGHNT and CDR2 YYREEE come from the germline V gene (reference sequence). For the CDR3, the DNA is TGTGCCAGCAGCCATGGACAGGGGGCTTACGAGACCCAGTACTTC. This gives the protein CASSHGQGAYETQYF.

This clonotype was counted ten times or more. The chain recombines TRBV12-3 or TRBV12-4 with TRBJ2-1; D is perhaps TRBD2 (5 bases). CDR3 length: 13 amino acids. Trimming stripped 4 bases from V and 8 bases from J, with 12 bases between. The CDR3 nucleotides read TGTGCCAGCAGTTCCTCGGGGATCCATGAGCAGTTCTTC. It encodes CASSSSGIHEQFF.

In this sample, this clonotype turned up a few times. This chain joins TRBV15 and TRBJ2-3; perhaps TRBD1 as D (6 bases). Germline lookup yields CDR1 LNHNV and CDR2 YYDKDF (reference sequence). V gave up 4 bases and J gave up 2 bases, with 13 bases separating them. There are 15 residues in the CDR3. This CDR3 is CATSTYRVSTDTQYF. The CDR3 coding sequence is TGTGCCACCAGCACGTACAGGGTTTCCACAGATACGCAGTATTTT.

This chain uses TRBV29-1 with TRBJ1-4, with 7 bases matching TRBD1. This CDR3 region has 13 residues. The J segment lost 8 bases and the V segment lost 6 bases, leaving 9 bases of the junction unmatched. The V gene's germline CDR1 is SQVTM and CDR2 ANQGSEA. The CDR3 bases are TGCAGCGTGGGGGAAGGGGGCGAAGAAAAACTGTTTTTT. Translated, it gives CSVGEGGEEKLFF.

This clonotype was observed a few times. This sequence joins TRBV7-9 and TRBJ2-2; D not certain. V was pared by 4 bases and J by 1 base, with 4 bases between. Per germline, CDR1 SEHNR and CDR2 FQNEAQ (reference sequence). CDR3 size: 13 residues. The CDR3 is CASSSGNTGELFF. As DNA, the CDR3 is TGTGCCAGCAGCTCAGGGAACACCGGGGAGCTGTTTTTT.

This clonotype is classed as medium-sized (0.01 to 0.1%). V and J are TRBV19 and TRBJ1-5; 8 bases are a match to TRBD1. The CDR3 is made up of 15 amino acids. Germline values: CDR1 LNHDA, CDR2 SQIVND (reference sequence). Trimming cost V 9 bases and J 2 bases; bases outside gene matches: 9. The CDR3 sequence: CASRTGGGGNQPQHF. In DNA, the CDR3 is TGTGCCAGCCGTACAGGGGGAGGAGGCAATCAGCCCCAGCATTTT.

This clonotype was seen many times. This rearrangement joins TRBV12-3 or TRBV12-4 to TRBJ2-1; D is unresolved. The CDR3 covers 12 residues. The V gene lost 2 bases and the J gene lost 6 bases, with 5 bases spanning the gap. The CDR3 sequence is CASSLWGNEQFF. As DNA, the CDR3 is TGTGCCAGCAGTTTATGGGGCAATGAGCAGTTCTTC.

This clonotype is medium-sized in the sample. This chain links TRBV29-1 with TRBJ2-1; D unresolved. Germline V gives CDR1 SQVTM, CDR2 ANQGSEA. Trimming removed 3 bases from V and 5 bases from J, with 11 bases in between. CDR3 size: 13 residues. The CDR3 DNA reads TGCAGCGTTGAGGATACAGCTGACAATGAGCAGTTCTTC. It yields the protein CSVEDTADNEQFF.

The CDR3 region has the DNA TGTGCCAGCAGTCCTTATTCCCGGGGGGTCAATGAGCAGTTCTTC. It yields the protein CASSPYSRGVNEQFF. The rearrangement uses TRBV6-5 and TRBJ2-1; 7 bases line up with TRBD2. The CDR3 extends over 15 amino acids. Germline V gives CDR1 MNHEY, CDR2 SVGAGI. After removal of 5 bases from V and 6 bases from J, the junction contained 10 bases not matched to a gene.

V is TRBV7-9 and J is TRBJ1-1; D unclear. The CDR3 length is 14 residues. Trimming took 5 bases from V and 5 from J, leaving 15 bases between them. Germline CDR1 and CDR2: SEHNR and FQNEAQ (reference sequence). Written as DNA, the CDR3 is TGTGCCAGCAGCCCCTATCTTAACAAGACTGAAGCTTTCTTT. Its protein product is CASSPYLNKTEAFF.

This clonotype was detected a few times. The rearrangement joins TRBV2 to TRBJ2-7, with D tentatively TRBD2 (5 bases). Trimming took off 9 bases at V and 0 bases at J, with 12 bases between the two ends. The germline gives CDR1 SNHLY, CDR2 FYNNEI. The CDR3 spans 13 residues. CDR3 in DNA: TGTGCCAGTAAGAGCGGAAGCTCCTACGAGCAGTACTTC. Protein: CASKSGSSYEQYF.

By share of the sample, this clonotype is medium-sized. The chain combines TRBV3-1 with TRBJ2-2; 7 nucleotides line up with TRBD1. V was pared by 7 bases and J by 5 bases, with 10 bases of the junction left unmatched. The CDR3 is 15 residues long. From germline, CDR1 is LGHDT and CDR2 YNNKEL (reference sequence). CDR3 in amino acids: CASTQGDRGTGELFF. The CDR3 bases are TGTGCCAGCACGCAGGGGGATCGAGGGACCGGGGAGCTGTTTTTT.

V is TRBV11-2 and J is TRBJ1-1; TRBD1 agrees at 7 bases. V shed 5 bases and J 3 bases; nucleotides not matched to a gene: 9. Germline CDR1 reads SGHAT; CDR2 reads FQNNGV. CDR3 length equals 15 residues. The CDR3 DNA is TGTGCCAGCAGCGGGTGGGGGGGGACAGACACTGAAGCTTTCTTT. Amino acid sequence: CASSGWGGTDTEAFF.

This chain links TRBV3-1 with TRBJ2-1; 8 bases map to TRBD2. Germline-derived CDR1 and CDR2 are LGHDT and YNNKEL (reference sequence). The CDR3 covers 16 residues. V was pared by 1 base and J by 5 bases, with 7 bases of the junction left unmatched. This CDR3 reads CASSQANREGNNEQFF. CDR3 sequence (DNA): TGTGCCAGCAGCCAAGCGAATCGGGAGGGGAACAATGAGCAGTTCTTC.

This clonotype was observed a handful of times. The J gene is TRBJ2-7, the V gene TRBV7-8; 9 bases map to TRBD1. This CDR3 contains 15 residues. With 6 bases clipped from V and 7 bases from J, the junction kept 13 bases outside the gene matches. Per the germline V gene, CDR1 is SGHVS and CDR2 is FQNEAQ. CDR3 sequence reads: CASRPGPGQGLEQYF. CDR3 coding DNA: TGTGCCAGCAGGCCCGGCCCGGGACAGGGACTGGAGCAGTACTTC. Full variable domain (remainder filled in from reference TRBV7-8 and TRBJ2-7): GAGVSQSPRYKVAKRGQDVALRCDPISGHVSLFWYQQALGQGPEFLTYFQNEAQLDKSGLPSDRFFAERPEGSVSTLKIQRTQQEDSAVYLCASRPGPGQGLEQYFGPGTRLTVT.

The sample holds many counts of this clonotype. This chain uses TRBV4-1 with TRBJ1-1; possible D gene TRBD1, 5 bases. Germline CDR1 is MGHRA and CDR2 is YSYEKL. V was shortened by 11 bases and J by 5 bases, with 12 bases between the two germline ends. The CDR3 runs to 11 residues. The CDR3 here is CASSGGTEAFF. The CDR3 DNA follows: TGCGCCTCTAGCGGGGGGACTGAAGCTTTCTTT.

The rearrangement joins TRBV4-1 to TRBJ2-7; D perhaps matches TRBD2 (5 bases). CDR3 length equals 13 residues. The germline V gene has CDR1 MGHRA and CDR2 YSYEKL. Trimming removed 4 bases at V and 2 bases at J, with 9 bases between. CDR3 amino acids: CASSRPEAYEQYF. The CDR3 nucleotides read TGCGCCAGCAGCCGGCCGGAGGCCTACGAGCAGTACTTC.

The V call is TRBV18, the J call TRBJ1-6; 8 positions agree with TRBD1. CDR3 length: 13 amino acids. V dropped 4 bases and J dropped 15; count of bases not matched to a gene: 8. Germline loops: CDR1 KGHSH, CDR2 LQKENI. The DNA for the CDR3 is TGTGCCAGCTCACACCTGACAGGGGAACTCCTCCACTTT. It encodes CASSHLTGELLHF. The variable domain in full, with the rest retrieved from reference TRBV18 and TRBJ1-6, is NAGVMQNPRHLVRRRGQEARLRCSPMKGHSHVYWYRQLPEEGLKFMVYLQKENIIDESGMPKERFSAEFPKEGPSILRIQQVVRGDSAAYFCASSHLTGELLHFGNGTRLTVT.

This clonotype has ten or more counts. The rearrangement uses TRBV7-2 and TRBJ2-3, with 9 bases identical to TRBD2. This CDR3 is 17 amino acids long. Germline-derived CDR1 and CDR2 are SGHTA and FQGNSA. Trimming at V came to 1 base and at J to 5 bases, leaving 10 bases not matched to a gene. This CDR3 reads CASSLGFGAGGQDTQYF. In DNA form, the CDR3 reads TGTGCCAGCAGCTTAGGGTTTGGAGCGGGAGGACAAGATACGCAGTATTTT.

This clonotype was seen repeatedly, ten times or more. The CDR3 DNA follows: TGTGCCAGCAGTGTGGGGTCCAACACTGAAGCTTTCTTT. This encodes CASSVGSNTEAFF. The V and J genes are TRBV12-3 or TRBV12-4 and TRBJ1-1, with unresolved D. Trimming shortened V by 5 bases and J by 2 bases, and 9 bases separated the two germline ends. This CDR3 spans 13 amino acids.

This chain joins TRBV5-8 and TRBJ1-4; 7 bases fit TRBD1. CDR3 length: 15 residues. J gave up 7 bases and V 2 bases, and 8 bases lay outside the gene matches. Germline loops: CDR1 SGHTS, CDR2 YDEGEE. Written as DNA, the CDR3 is TGTGCCAGCAGCTTTGTAGAGGGGGCGCCTGAAAAACTGTTTTTT. Translation gives CASSFVEGAPEKLFF.

This clonotype was observed at least ten times. The V call is TRBV7-2, the J call TRBJ2-1, with a tentative D call TRBD2 (7 bases). This CDR3 contains 16 residues. CDR1 SGHTA and CDR2 FQGNSA come from the germline V gene. V lost 1 base and J lost 2, with 12 bases in between. The CDR3 sequence: CASSLVGGGTYNEQFF. The CDR3 nucleotides read TGTGCCAGCAGCTTAGTAGGCGGGGGCACCTACAATGAGCAGTTCTTC.

There are many counts of this clonotype. The rearrangement links TRBV29-1 to TRBJ1-1; D call uncertain. Trimming took off 5 bases at V and 1 base at J, with 11 bases between the two ends. This CDR3 comprises 13 residues. CDR1 SQVTM and CDR2 ANQGSEA come from the germline V gene. CDR3 region: CSVIPAPNTEAFF. The CDR3 DNA reads as TGCAGCGTTATCCCCGCGCCGAACACTGAAGCTTTCTTT.

By its share, this clonotype is medium-sized. This chain uses TRBV2 with TRBJ2-7; D gene uncertain. V lost 5 bases and J 2 bases, leaving 7 bases between the germline ends. Per germline, CDR1 SNHLY and CDR2 FYNNEI. The CDR3 has 12 residues. CDR3 region: CASSTGAYEQYF. In nucleotides, the CDR3 is TGTGCCAGCAGTACGGGTGCCTACGAGCAGTACTTC. The complete variable domain, with remaining parts taken from reference TRBV2 and TRBJ2-7, reads EPEVTQTPSHQVTQMGQEVILRCVPISNHLYFYWYRQILGQKVEFLVSFYNNEISEKSEIFDDQFSVERPDGSNFTLKIRSTKLEDSAMYFCASSTGAYEQYFGPGTRLTVT.

By share, this clonotype ranks as medium-sized (0.01 to 0.1%). The chain employs TRBV20-1 and TRBJ1-1; D is possibly TRBD1 (6 bases). The V end lost 3 bases, the J end lost 10 bases, and 12 bases lay between the germline ends. Per germline, CDR1 DFQATT and CDR2 SNEGSKA (reference sequence). The CDR3 has 11 amino acids. This CDR3 is CSARGRGGAFF. The CDR3 DNA follows: TGCAGTGCTAGGGGAAGGGGGGGAGCTTTCTTT.

The chain links TRBV5-1 to TRBJ2-1; TRBD1 matches at 7 bases. This CDR3 contains 15 residues. Germline CDR1 is SGHRS and CDR2 is YFSETQ. V shed 5 bases, J shed 5 bases, and the junction held 10 bases outside the gene matches. The CDR3 nucleotides are TGCGCCAGCAGGCCCCCGGGACAGCCTAACAATGAGCAGTTCTTC. It encodes CASRPPGQPNNEQFF.

This clonotype was recorded many times. The chain joins TRBV3-1 to TRBJ2-7; 10 nucleotides line up with TRBD1. V lost 1 base, J lost 13 bases, and 1 base stayed unmatched. The CDR3 spans 11 residues. The V gene's germline CDR1 is LGHDT and CDR2 YNNKEL (reference sequence). CDR3 nucleotide sequence: TGTGCCAGCAGCCAAGGGGACAGGGGATACTTC. Its translation is CASSQGDRGYF.